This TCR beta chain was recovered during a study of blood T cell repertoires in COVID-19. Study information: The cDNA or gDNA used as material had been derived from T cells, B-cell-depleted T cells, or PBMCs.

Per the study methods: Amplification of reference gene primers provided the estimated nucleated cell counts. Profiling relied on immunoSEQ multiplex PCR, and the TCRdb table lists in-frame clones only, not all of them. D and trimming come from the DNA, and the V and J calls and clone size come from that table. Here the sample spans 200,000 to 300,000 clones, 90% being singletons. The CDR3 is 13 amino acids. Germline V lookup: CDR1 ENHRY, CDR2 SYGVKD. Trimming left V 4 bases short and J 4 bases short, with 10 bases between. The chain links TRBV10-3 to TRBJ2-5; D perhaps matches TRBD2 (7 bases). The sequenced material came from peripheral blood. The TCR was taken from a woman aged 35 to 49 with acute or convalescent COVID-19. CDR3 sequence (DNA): TGTGCCATCAGTGGTGCGGGGGCAGAGACCCAGTACTTC. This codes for CAISGAGAETQYF.